This entry concerns a single T cell receptor (beta chain). Its antigen is currently unknown. Germline V gene data show CDR1 as MNHEY and CDR2 as SVGAGI. The CDR3 loop spans 14 amino acids. V lost 6 bases and J lost 1, with 11 bases in between. This entry comes from a study of T cell responses to AZD1222 COVID-19 vaccine. TCRdb keeps only in-frame clones here, not all; method: immunoSEQ multiplex PCR. The profile shows about 120,000 clones, 80% to 95% of them singletons. Overall study findings and caveats: Vaccination with two AZD1222 doses was followed by a rise in Spike-specific TCR breadth and depth. There were mostly white British donors and more females than males, and clonal diversity was possibly underestimated.

This specimen was peripheral blood, taken on day 0 of AZD1222 vaccination. This TCR was sampled from an adult in good health. The chain couples TRBV6-5 to TRBJ2-3; D unresolved. The CDR3 loop reads CASSEEGRTDTQYF. The CDR3 DNA is TGTGCCAGCAGCGAGGAAGGCCGCACAGATACGCAGTATTTT.